This T cell receptor (beta chain) was identified during a study of T cell changes during pregnancy in multiple sclerosis. Produced via immunoSEQ multiplex PCR; TCRdb's table is partial and in-frame only. The top ten hold about 3% of the sample, which has around 100,000 clones, approximately 91% seen once. In germline, CDR1 is SGHDN, CDR2 FVKESK. CDR3 length: 15 amino acids. Between the trimmed V and J ends, which lost 2 bases and 3 bases, there was a span of 13 bases. This TCR was sampled from a female donor with multiple sclerosis, enrolled in a pregnancy study. Source: peripheral blood, taken after pregnancy. The J gene is TRBJ1-2, the V gene TRBV14; D remains ambiguous. The CDR3 sequence: CASSQFVIEDYGYTF. The CDR3, as DNA: TGTGCCAGCAGCCAATTCGTGATTGAGGACTATGGCTACACCTTC.